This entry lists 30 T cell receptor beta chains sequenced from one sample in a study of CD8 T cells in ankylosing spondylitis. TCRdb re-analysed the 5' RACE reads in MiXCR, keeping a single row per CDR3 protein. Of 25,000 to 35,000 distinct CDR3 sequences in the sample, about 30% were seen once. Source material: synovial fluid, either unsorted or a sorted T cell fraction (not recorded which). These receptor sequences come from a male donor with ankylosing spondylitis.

This CDR3 reads CASSEAGWATEAFF. The CDR3 nucleotides are TGCGCCAGCAGTGAGGCGGGGTGGGCCACTGAAGCTTTCTTT. The V gene is TRBV10-2, the J gene TRBJ1-1; D gene ambiguous. V was pared by 2 bases and J by 4 bases, with 11 bases between. The germline V gene has CDR1 WSHSY and CDR2 SAAADI. This CDR3 is 14 amino acids long.

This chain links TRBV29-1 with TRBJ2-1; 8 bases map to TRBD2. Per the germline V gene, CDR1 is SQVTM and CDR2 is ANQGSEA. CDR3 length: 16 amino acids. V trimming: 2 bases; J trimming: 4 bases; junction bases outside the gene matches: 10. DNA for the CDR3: TGCAGCGTTGAAAACGGGAGGGCAAGTATTTACAATGAGCAGTTCTTC. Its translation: CSVENGRASIYNEQFF.

CDR3 residues: CASSSGTDSYEQYF. In DNA form, the CDR3 reads TGCGCCAGCAGCTCTGGGACAGACTCCTACGAGCAGTACTTC. The chain combines TRBV5-1 with TRBJ2-7; 7 bases are a match to TRBD1. Germline lookup yields CDR1 SGHRS and CDR2 YFSETQ. J lost 0 bases, V lost 3 bases, and 3 bases had no gene match. The CDR3 sequence is 14 residues long.

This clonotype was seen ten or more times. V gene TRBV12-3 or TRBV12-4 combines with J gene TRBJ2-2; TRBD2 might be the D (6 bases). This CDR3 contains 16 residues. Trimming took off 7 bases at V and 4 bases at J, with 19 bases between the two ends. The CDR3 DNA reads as TGTGCCAGCAACCAAGCAGCTAGCGAGCCCACCGGGGAGCTGTTTTTT. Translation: CASNQAASEPTGELFF.

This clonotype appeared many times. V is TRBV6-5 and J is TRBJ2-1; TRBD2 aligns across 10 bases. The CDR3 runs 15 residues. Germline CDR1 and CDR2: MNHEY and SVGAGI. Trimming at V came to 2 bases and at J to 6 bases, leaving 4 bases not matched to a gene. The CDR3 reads CASSYRTSGLNEQFF. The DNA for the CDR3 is TGTGCCAGCAGTTACAGGACTAGCGGCCTCAATGAGCAGTTCTTC.

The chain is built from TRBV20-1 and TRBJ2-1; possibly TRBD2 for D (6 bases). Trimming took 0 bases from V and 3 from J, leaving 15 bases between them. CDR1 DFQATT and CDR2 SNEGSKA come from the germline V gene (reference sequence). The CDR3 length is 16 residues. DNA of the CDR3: TGCAGTGCTAGAGATCCCGCCGGGACTCTCTACAATGAGCAGTTCTTC. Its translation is CSARDPAGTLYNEQFF.

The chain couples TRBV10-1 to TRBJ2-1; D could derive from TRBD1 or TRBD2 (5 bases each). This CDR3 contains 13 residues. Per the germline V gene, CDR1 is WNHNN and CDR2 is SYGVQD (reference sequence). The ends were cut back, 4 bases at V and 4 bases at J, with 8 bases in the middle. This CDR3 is CASSGGVYNEQFF. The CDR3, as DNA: TGCGCCAGCAGTGGAGGGGTATACAATGAGCAGTTCTTC.

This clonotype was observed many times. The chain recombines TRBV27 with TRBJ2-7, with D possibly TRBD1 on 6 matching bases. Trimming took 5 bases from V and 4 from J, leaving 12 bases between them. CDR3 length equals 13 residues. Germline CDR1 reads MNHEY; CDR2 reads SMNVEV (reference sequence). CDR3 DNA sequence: TGTGCCAGCAGTCCCGGACAGACTTACGAGCAGTACTTC. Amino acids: CASSPGQTYEQYF.

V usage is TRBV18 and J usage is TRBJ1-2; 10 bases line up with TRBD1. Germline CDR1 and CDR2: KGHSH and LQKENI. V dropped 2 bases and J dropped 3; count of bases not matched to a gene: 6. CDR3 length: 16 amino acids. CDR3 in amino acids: CASSPGDRGLDYGYTF. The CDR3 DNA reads TGTGCCAGCTCACCAGGGGACAGGGGTCTGGACTATGGCTACACCTTC. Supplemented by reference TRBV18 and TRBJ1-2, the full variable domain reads NAGVMQNPRHLVRRRGQEARLRCSPMKGHSHVYWYRQLPEEGLKFMVYLQKENIIDESGMPKERFSAEFPKEGPSILRIQQVVRGDSAAYFCASSPGDRGLDYGYTFGSGTRLTVV.

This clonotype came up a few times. The CDR3 DNA reads TGTGCCAGCAGCGTAGCGATTACAGGGGGCTTCTCTGGGGCCAACGTCCTGACTTTC. It encodes CASSVAITGGFSGANVLTF. The chain joins TRBV9 to TRBJ2-6; the match to TRBD1 covers 9 bases. Germline V gene sequence: CDR1 SGDLS, CDR2 YYNGEE. The junction had 7 bases not matched to a gene; V was cut back by 0 bases and J by 0 bases. CDR3 length equals 19 residues.

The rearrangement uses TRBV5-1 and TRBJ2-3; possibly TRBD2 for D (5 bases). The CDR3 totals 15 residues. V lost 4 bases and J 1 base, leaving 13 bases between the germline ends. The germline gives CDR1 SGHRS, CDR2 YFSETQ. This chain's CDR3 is CASSDRGGGTDTQYF. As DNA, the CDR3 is TGCGCCAGCAGCGACCGAGGAGGAGGCACAGATACGCAGTATTTT.

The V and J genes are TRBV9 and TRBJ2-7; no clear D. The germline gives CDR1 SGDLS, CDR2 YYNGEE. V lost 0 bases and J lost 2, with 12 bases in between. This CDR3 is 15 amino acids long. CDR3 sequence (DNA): TGTGCCAGCAGCGTAGCTACGGCGGCTACCTACGAGCAGTACTTC. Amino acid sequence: CASSVATAATYEQYF.

CDR3 in amino acids: CASSGIGLHEQFF. In nucleotides, the CDR3 is TGTGCCAGCAGTGGAATAGGGTTGCATGAGCAGTTCTTC. This sequence joins TRBV6-1 and TRBJ2-1, with D unclear. V lost 4 bases and J 8 bases, leaving 12 bases between the germline ends. The CDR3 totals 13 residues. Germline values: CDR1 MNHNS, CDR2 SASEGT.

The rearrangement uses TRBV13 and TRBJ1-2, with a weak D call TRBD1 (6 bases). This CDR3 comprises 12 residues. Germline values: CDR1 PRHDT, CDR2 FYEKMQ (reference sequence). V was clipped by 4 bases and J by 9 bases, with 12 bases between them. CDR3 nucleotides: TGTGCCAGCAGCTCCGGGACATCCAGCTACACCTTC. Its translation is CASSSGTSSYTF. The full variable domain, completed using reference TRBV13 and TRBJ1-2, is AAGVIQSPRHLIKEKRETATLKCYPIPRHDTVYWYQQGPGQDPQFLISFYEKMQSDKGSIPDRFSAQQFSDYHSELNMSSLELGDSALYFCASSSGTSSYTFGSGTRLTVV.

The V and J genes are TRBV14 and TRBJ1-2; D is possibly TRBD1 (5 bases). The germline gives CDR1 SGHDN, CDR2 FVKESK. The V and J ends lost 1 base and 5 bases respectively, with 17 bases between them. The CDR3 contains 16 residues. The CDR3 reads CASSQALQGLSYGYTF. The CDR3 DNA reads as TGTGCCAGCAGCCAAGCCCTCCAGGGCCTGAGTTATGGCTACACCTTC.

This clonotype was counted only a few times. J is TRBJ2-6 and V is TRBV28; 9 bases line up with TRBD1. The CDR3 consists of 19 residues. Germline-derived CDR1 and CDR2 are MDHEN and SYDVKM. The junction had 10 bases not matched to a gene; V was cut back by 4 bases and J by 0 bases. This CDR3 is CASSSNPGQGYSGANVLTF. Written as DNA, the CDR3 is TGTGCCAGCAGTTCAAACCCGGGACAGGGATACTCTGGGGCCAACGTCCTGACTTTC.

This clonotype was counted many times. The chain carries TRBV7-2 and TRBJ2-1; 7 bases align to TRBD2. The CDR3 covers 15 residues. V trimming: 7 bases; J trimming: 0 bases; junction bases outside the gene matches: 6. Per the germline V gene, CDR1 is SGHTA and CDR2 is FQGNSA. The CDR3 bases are TGTGCCAGCACCCATTGGGGGGGCTCCTACAATGAGCAGTTCTTC. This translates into CASTHWGGSYNEQFF.

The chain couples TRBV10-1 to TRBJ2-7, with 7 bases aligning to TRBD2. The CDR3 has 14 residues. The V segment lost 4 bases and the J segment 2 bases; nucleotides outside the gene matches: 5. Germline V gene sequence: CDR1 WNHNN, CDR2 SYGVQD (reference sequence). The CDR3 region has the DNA TGCGCCAGCAGTGGTCCGGGAGGCCCCTACGAGCAGTACTTC. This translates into CASSGPGGPYEQYF.

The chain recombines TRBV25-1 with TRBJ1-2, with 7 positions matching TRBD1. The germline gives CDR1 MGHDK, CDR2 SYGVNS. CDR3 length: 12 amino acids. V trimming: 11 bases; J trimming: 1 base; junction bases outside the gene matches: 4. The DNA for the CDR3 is TGTGCCGCCGCAGGGGGTAACTATGGCTACACCTTC. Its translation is CAAAGGNYGYTF.

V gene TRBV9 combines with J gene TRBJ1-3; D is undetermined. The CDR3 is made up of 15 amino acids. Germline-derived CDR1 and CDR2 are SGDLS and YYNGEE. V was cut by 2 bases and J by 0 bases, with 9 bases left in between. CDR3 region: CASSVGTASGNTIYF. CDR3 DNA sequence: TGTGCCAGCAGCGTTGGTACGGCCTCTGGAAACACCATATATTTT.

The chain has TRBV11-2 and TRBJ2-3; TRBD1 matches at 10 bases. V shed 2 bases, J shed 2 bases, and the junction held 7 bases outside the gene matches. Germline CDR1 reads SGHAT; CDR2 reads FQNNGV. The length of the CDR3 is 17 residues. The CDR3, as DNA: TGTGCCAGCAGCTTATATCCGGGACAGGGGACCACAGATACGCAGTATTTT. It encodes CASSLYPGQGTTDTQYF. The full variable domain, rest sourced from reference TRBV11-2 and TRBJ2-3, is EAGVAQSPRYKIIEKRQSVAFWCNPISGHATLYWYQQILGQGPKLLIQFQNNGVVDDSQLPKDRFSAERLKGVDSTLKIQPAKLEDSAVYLCASSLYPGQGTTDTQYFGPGTRLTVL.

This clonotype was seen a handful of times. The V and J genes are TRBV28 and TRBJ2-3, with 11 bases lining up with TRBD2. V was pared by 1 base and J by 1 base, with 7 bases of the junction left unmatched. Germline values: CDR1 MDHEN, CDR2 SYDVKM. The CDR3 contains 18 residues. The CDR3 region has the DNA TGTGCCAGCAGTTTATACGCCACTAGCGGGAGCCGCACAGATACGCAGTATTTT. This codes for CASSLYATSGSRTDTQYF.

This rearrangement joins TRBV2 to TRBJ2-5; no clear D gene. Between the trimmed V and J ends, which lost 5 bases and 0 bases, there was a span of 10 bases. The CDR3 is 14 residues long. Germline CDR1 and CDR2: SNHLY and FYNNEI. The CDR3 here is CASSSPEYQETQYF. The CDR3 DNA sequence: TGTGCCAGCAGTTCGCCTGAGTACCAAGAGACCCAGTACTTC.

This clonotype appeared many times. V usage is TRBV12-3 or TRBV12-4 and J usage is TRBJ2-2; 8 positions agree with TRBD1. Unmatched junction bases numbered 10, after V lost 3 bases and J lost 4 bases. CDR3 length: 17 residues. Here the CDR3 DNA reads TGTGCCAGCAGTTTTCCGAAACGGGACAGGCCCACCGGGGAGCTGTTTTTT. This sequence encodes CASSFPKRDRPTGELFF.

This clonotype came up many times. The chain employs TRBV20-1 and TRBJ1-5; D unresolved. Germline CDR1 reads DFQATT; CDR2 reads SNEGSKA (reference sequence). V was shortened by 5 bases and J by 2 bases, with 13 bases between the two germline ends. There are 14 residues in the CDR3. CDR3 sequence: CSAHLGRGNQPQHF. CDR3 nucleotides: TGCAGTGCTCATCTGGGAAGGGGCAATCAGCCCCAGCATTTT.

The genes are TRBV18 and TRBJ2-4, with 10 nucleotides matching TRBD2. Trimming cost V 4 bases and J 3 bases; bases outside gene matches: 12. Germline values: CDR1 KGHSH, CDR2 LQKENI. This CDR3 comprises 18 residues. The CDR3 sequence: CASSRSPGLAKDKNIQYF. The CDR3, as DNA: TGTGCCAGCTCACGATCTCCGGGACTAGCGAAAGACAAAAACATTCAGTACTTC.

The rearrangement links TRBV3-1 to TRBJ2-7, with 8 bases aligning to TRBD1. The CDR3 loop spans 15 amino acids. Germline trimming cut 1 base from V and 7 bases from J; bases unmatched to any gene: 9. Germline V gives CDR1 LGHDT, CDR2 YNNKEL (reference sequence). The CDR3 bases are TGTGCCAGCAGCCAAGTCGAGGGCAGGGGGCGAGAGCAGTACTTC. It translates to CASSQVEGRGREQYF.

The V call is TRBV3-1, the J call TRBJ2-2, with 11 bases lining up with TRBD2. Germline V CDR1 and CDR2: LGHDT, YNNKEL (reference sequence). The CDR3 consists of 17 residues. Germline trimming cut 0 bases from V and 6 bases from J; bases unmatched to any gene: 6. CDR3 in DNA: TGTGCCAGCAGCCAAGATATAGGACTAGCGGGCTCCGGGGAGCTGTTTTTT. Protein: CASSQDIGLAGSGELFF. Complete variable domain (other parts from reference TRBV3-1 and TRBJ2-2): DTAVSQTPKYLVTQMGNDKSIKCEQNLGHDTMYWYKQDSKKFLKIMFSYNNKELIINETVPNRFSPKSPDKAHLNLHINSLELGDSAVYFCASSQDIGLAGSGELFFGEGSRLTVL.

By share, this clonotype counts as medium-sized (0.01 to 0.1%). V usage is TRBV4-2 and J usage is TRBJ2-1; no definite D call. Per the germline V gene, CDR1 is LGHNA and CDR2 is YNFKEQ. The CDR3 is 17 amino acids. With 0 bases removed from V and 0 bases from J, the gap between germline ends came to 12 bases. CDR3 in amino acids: CASSQEGSGSSYNEQFF. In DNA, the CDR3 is TGTGCCAGCAGCCAAGAAGGTTCAGGTTCCTCCTACAATGAGCAGTTCTTC.

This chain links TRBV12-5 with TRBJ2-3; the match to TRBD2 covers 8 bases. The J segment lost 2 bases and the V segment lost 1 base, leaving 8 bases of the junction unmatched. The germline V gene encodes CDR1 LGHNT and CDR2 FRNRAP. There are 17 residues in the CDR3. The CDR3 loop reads CASGLGVIAGPTDTQYF. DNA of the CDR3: TGTGCTAGTGGTTTGGGAGTTATAGCGGGACCCACAGATACGCAGTATTTT.